A selection of T cell receptor beta chains follows, all from one sample in a study of T cell responses to AZD1222 COVID-19 vaccine. Measured with immunoSEQ multiplex PCR; TCRdb has only the in-frame clones, and not every one. The sample carries about 120,000 clones, about 89% recorded once. The sequences come from peripheral blood, collected on day 0 of AZD1222 vaccination. The receptor set was obtained from an adult in good health. CDR3s include the opening cysteine and the closing phenylalanine or tryptophan. The D gene is left open where the match is weak. Clone size appears in some rows only: once, few, many, or a class for an expanded clone.

J gene,clone size,D gene,V gene,CDR3 DNA,CDR3 protein
TRBJ2-7,NA,NA,TRBV6-5,TGTGCCAGCACGTCGGTCAGCTCCTACGAGCAGTACTTC,CASTSVSSYEQYF
TRBJ2-1,NA,TRBD1,TRBV2,TGTGCCATGGGACAGAGCTCCTACAATGAGCAGTTCTTC,CAMGQSSYNEQFF
TRBJ2-3,NA,NA,TRBV28,TGTGCCAGCAACCAGGGGGGGGGCACAGATACGCAGTATTTT,CASNQGGGTDTQYF
TRBJ1-4,once,NA,TRBV28,TGTGCCAGCAGTTTAAGGTCCGGGATAGGAGAAAAACTGTTTTTT,CASSLRSGIGEKLFF
TRBJ1-1,NA,NA,TRBV7-9,TGTGCCAGCAGCTCGACAAAGACGGACAGGAACACTGAAGCTTTCTTT,CASSSTKTDRNTEAFF
TRBJ1-1,few,NA,TRBV10-3,TGTGCCATCAGAAATCGGGACAACACTGAAGCTTTCTTT,CAIRNRDNTEAFF
TRBJ2-2,NA,TRBD2,TRBV2,TGTGCCACGAAGCGGGAGGGGACTTTAGGTACCGGGGAGCTGTTTTTT,CATKREGTLGTGELFF
TRBJ2-7,NA,NA,TRBV6-1,TGTGCCAGCAGACCTTGGGCAGGCTCCTACGAGCAGTACTTC,CASRPWAGSYEQYF
TRBJ1-1,NA,TRBD1,TRBV7-9,TGTGCCAGCAGCTTAGCGCGTGGAGGGGGCATTACTGAAGCTTTCTTT,CASSLARGGGITEAFF
TRBJ2-3,NA,TRBD1,TRBV6-5,TGTGCCAGCAAAGGGACAGGGGGCGTAGATACGCAGTATTTT,CASKGTGGVDTQYF
TRBJ2-1,NA,NA,TRBV3-1/TRBV3-2,TGTGCCAGCAGCCCACCAGTCCAGCGATCCTACAATGAGCAGTTCTTC,CASSPPVQRSYNEQFF
TRBJ2-1,NA,TRBD1,TRBV3-1/TRBV3-2,TGTGCCAGCAGCAATGGAGTACCGGGACAGGGTGTCAATGAGCAGTTCTTC,CASSNGVPGQGVNEQFF
TRBJ1-3,NA,TRBD1,TRBV11-2,TGTGCCAGCAGCTCACAGGGGGCGCGAGGAAACACCATATATTTT,CASSSQGARGNTIYF
TRBJ2-3,NA,NA,TRBV27,TGTGCCAGCAGTTTAGGTCAGGGCACAGATACGCAGTATTTT,CASSLGQGTDTQYF
TRBJ1-1,NA,NA,TRBV19,TGTGCCAGTAGTATTCGCGGGGGGTCCGCTGAAGCTTTCTTT,CASSIRGGSAEAFF
TRBJ1-2,NA,TRBD1,TRBV2,TGTGCCAGCAGTGCGGGACAGGGGAGCTATGGCTACACCTTC,CASSAGQGSYGYTF
TRBJ1-6,NA,NA,TRBV5-1,TGCGCCAGCAGCTTACAGGGTGGGGGGCAAGTTGATTCACCCCTCCACTTT,CASSLQGGGQVDSPLHF
TRBJ1-3,once,NA,TRBV11-2,TGTGCCAGCAGCTTAGGTGGGGGTTCTGGAAACACCATATATTTT,CASSLGGGSGNTIYF
TRBJ2-7,NA,TRBD2,TRBV19,TGTGCCAGTACGCGGGGGGGGACCTACGAGCAGTACTTC,CASTRGGTYEQYF
TRBJ2-7,NA,NA,TRBV27,TGTGCCAGCAGTAAACGTGAGGGCCACGAGCAGTACTTC,CASSKREGHEQYF
TRBJ1-1,once,NA,TRBV13,TGTGCCAGCAGCTCCGGGCCCCAGGGCACTGAAGCTTTCTTT,CASSSGPQGTEAFF
TRBJ2-3,NA,TRBD2,TRBV6-5,TGTGCCAGCAGCGGACTAGCTGTGGATACGCAGTATTTT,CASSGLAVDTQYF
TRBJ2-7,NA,NA,TRBV11-2,TGTGCCAGCAGCCGCGGGGCAGGGACAACCTACGAGCAGTACTTC,CASSRGAGTTYEQYF
TRBJ2-7,NA,TRBD1,TRBV28,TGTGCCAGCAGTTTGTCCGGGACAGGGAGCCACGAGCAGTACTTC,CASSLSGTGSHEQYF
TRBJ1-1,NA,NA,TRBV28,TGTGCCAGCAGTTCCCTAGGGAACACTGAAGCTTTCTTT,CASSSLGNTEAFF
TRBJ2-3,NA,NA,TRBV7-9,TGTGCCAGCTCAGATACGCAGTATTTT,CASSDTQYF
TRBJ1-4,NA,NA,TRBV7-2,TGTGCCAGCAGCTTCTCTGGGAATGAAAAACTGTTTTTT,CASSFSGNEKLFF
TRBJ1-1,NA,NA,TRBV30,TGTGCCTGGGGGCGGGGTGGGTACACTGAAGCTTTCTTT,CAWGRGGYTEAFF
TRBJ2-5,NA,NA,TRBV19,TGTGCCAGTAGTCCCACAGGGCGGGGTATAGAGACCCAGTACTTC,CASSPTGRGIETQYF
TRBJ1-5,NA,NA,TRBV18,TGTGCCAGCTCACCACCGGTCGGGGTTGGACAGCCCCAGCATTTT,CASSPPVGVGQPQHF
TRBJ2-2,NA,NA,TRBV27,TGTGCCAGCAGCCCGAGTCGTGACACCGGGGAGCTGTTTTTT,CASSPSRDTGELFF
TRBJ1-4,NA,NA,TRBV5-1,TGCGCCAGCAGCTTGGGACAGTTTTTAAATGAAAAACTGTTTTTT,CASSLGQFLNEKLFF
TRBJ1-5,NA,NA,TRBV29-1,TGCAGCGCTGGTGGGGGTTACAATCAGCCCCAGCATTTT,CSAGGGYNQPQHF
TRBJ2-3,NA,NA,TRBV6-5,TGTGCCAGCAGTTACGGTAGCACAGATACGCAGTATTTT,CASSYGSTDTQYF
TRBJ1-6,NA,NA,TRBV6-6,TGTGCCAGCAGTTACGGGCAGCCTGAACCCCTCCACTTT,CASSYGQPEPLHF
TRBJ1-2,NA,NA,TRBV5-4,TGTGCCAGCAGCTTGGACTATGGCTACACCTTC,CASSLDYGYTF
TRBJ1-2,NA,NA,TRBV30,TGTGCCTGGAGTCCCGACTTAAGGGGCGATGGCTACACCTTC,CAWSPDLRGDGYTF
TRBJ1-4,NA,NA,TRBV5-1,TGCGCCAGCAGTCTTGGACAGTCGGTTAATGAAAAACTGTTTTTT,CASSLGQSVNEKLFF
TRBJ2-5,NA,TRBD1,TRBV11-2,TGTGCCAGCAGCTTAGAGGGACAGGTGGGGACCCAGTACTTC,CASSLEGQVGTQYF
TRBJ2-5,NA,NA,TRBV6-5,TGTGCCAGCAGTTCCCGTGGGGGGCCGGAGGAGACCCAGTACTTC,CASSSRGGPEETQYF
TRBJ1-2,NA,NA,TRBV12-3/TRBV12-4,TGTGCCAGCAGTTTTCGAGGGACCTATGGCTACACCTTC,CASSFRGTYGYTF
TRBJ1-1,once,NA,TRBV19,TGTGCCAGTAGTCCCGCGGACCTTCGGGCTTTCTTT,CASSPADLRAFF
TRBJ1-6,NA,NA,TRBV4-3,TGCGCCACCAGCGCCGGGGGGGCGGGCAACCCTTCGGGGAGCTCCTATAATTCACCCCTCCACTTT,CATSAGGAGNPSGSSYNSPLHF
TRBJ1-6,NA,NA,TRBV10-3,TGTGCCATCAGTGGGGATAATAATTCACCCCTCCACTTT,CAISGDNNSPLHF
TRBJ2-5,NA,NA,TRBV3-1/TRBV3-2,TGTGCCAGCAGCGACCGGACAGTCGGTGGAGAGACCCAGTACTTC,CASSDRTVGGETQYF
TRBJ2-5,NA,TRBD1,TRBV12-5,TGTGCTAGTGGTTTGCCCGGTAGGGGACAGGGGGAGACCCAGTACTTC,CASGLPGRGQGETQYF
TRBJ2-3,NA,NA,TRBV9,TGTGCCAGCAGCCGACAGCTCCTCGGGGCAGATACGCAGTATTTT,CASSRQLLGADTQYF
TRBJ2-3,NA,NA,TRBV9,TGTGCCAGCAGCGTAGAGAAAGGAGGGACTTGGGGCACAGATACGCAGTATTTT,CASSVEKGGTWGTDTQYF